This paragraph reports one TCR beta chain. The junction differs from germline at one of its ends, possibly a read error. The CDR3 length is 15 residues. Germline V gene sequence: CDR1 SNHLY, CDR2 FYNNEI. Patients with uncontrolled infections, other autoimmune diseases, pregnancy or lactation were excluded. A roughly 10 ml volume of fresh peripheral blood provided the PBMCs. The data stem from a study of T cells in Graves' hyperthyroidism and ophthalmopathy. Amplification yielded TCR beta CDR3 regions, with RNA transcripts as the source. A first-round RT-PCR of the TCR CDR3 used the HTBI primer set. One entry per CDR3 protein, called by TCRdb with MiXCR from the multiplex PCR reads. The repertoire consists of approximately 630,000 distinct CDR3 sequences, with roughly 17% occurring once and the leading ten covering over 3.5%.

The sequenced sample was blood. The chain is built from TRBV2 and TRBJ2-1; TRBD2 agrees at 8 bases. The receptor was derived from a woman in her 30s with Graves' hyperthyroidism. The CDR3: CTSATQGLAGNEQFF. The CDR3 DNA follows: TGTACCAGCGCAACCCAGGGATTAGCGGGAAATGAGCAGTTCTTC.